This is a list of T cell receptor beta chains from one sample in a study of T cell changes during pregnancy in multiple sclerosis. Produced via immunoSEQ multiplex PCR; TCRdb's table is partial and in-frame only. Among about 59,000 clones, nearly 95% were seen once, and the ten largest hold 2% to 3%. The sequencing used CD8+ T cells from peripheral blood mononuclear cells, collected in the third trimester of pregnancy. The receptor source for this set is a female donor with multiple sclerosis, enrolled in a pregnancy study. CDR3s include the opening cysteine and the closing phenylalanine or tryptophan. The order of the fields is clone size, J gene, D gene, V gene, CDR3 DNA, CDR3 protein. The D gene is left open where the match is weak. Where a row states a size, it is once, few, many or the class of an expanded clone; other rows omit it.

abundance: .
j_gene: TRBJ2-1
d_gene: .
v_gene: TRBV7-2
CDR3nt: TGTGCCAGCAGCTTAGCGCTAGGGCGGGATGAGCAGTTCTTC
CDR3aa: CASSLALGRDEQFF

abundance: .
j_gene: TRBJ2-7
d_gene: .
v_gene: TRBV7-9
CDR3nt: TGTGCCAGCAGCTTAATCCGCGACGAGCAGTACTTC
CDR3aa: CASSLIRDEQYF

abundance: .
j_gene: TRBJ1-1
d_gene: TRBD1
v_gene: TRBV5-1
CDR3nt: TGCGCCAGCAGCTACTGGACAGGGGAGGGCACTGAAGCTTTCTTT
CDR3aa: CASSYWTGEGTEAFF

abundance: .
j_gene: TRBJ2-1
d_gene: TRBD2
v_gene: TRBV19
CDR3nt: TGTGCCAGTAGTCTCAATCTAGCGGGGTATTCTAGCAATGAGCAGTTCTTC
CDR3aa: CASSLNLAGYSSNEQFF

abundance: .
j_gene: TRBJ2-3
d_gene: .
v_gene: TRBV4-1
CDR3nt: TGCGCCAGCAGCTTTAGGACAGTGAACACAGATACGCAGTATTTT
CDR3aa: CASSFRTVNTDTQYF

abundance: .
j_gene: TRBJ2-5
d_gene: .
v_gene: TRBV4-3
CDR3nt: TGCGCCAGCAGCCAAGAAATGTTGGGGGGACCGTTCCAAGAGACCCAGTACTTC
CDR3aa: CASSQEMLGGPFQETQYF

abundance: once
j_gene: TRBJ2-3
d_gene: TRBD1
v_gene: TRBV9
CDR3nt: TGTGCCAGCAGCGCGGACAGGGGCTGGACAGATACGCAGTATTTT
CDR3aa: CASSADRGWTDTQYF

abundance: .
j_gene: TRBJ2-7
d_gene: .
v_gene: TRBV2
CDR3nt: TGTGCCAGCAGTGACCAACAGGGCGGTACGGACGAGCAGTACTTC
CDR3aa: CASSDQQGGTDEQYF

abundance: once
j_gene: TRBJ2-2
d_gene: .
v_gene: TRBV9
CDR3nt: TGTGCCAGCAGCCCCAGGGGGGCAGGGGCCAGCACCGGGGAGCTGTTTTTT
CDR3aa: CASSPRGAGASTGELFF

abundance: .
j_gene: TRBJ2-1
d_gene: TRBD2
v_gene: TRBV9
CDR3nt: TGTGCCAGCAGCGTAGATACCTTTGAGGGAGGGCCTAGGAATGAGCAGTTCTTC
CDR3aa: CASSVDTFEGGPRNEQFF

abundance: once
j_gene: TRBJ2-3
d_gene: .
v_gene: TRBV7-9
CDR3nt: TGTGCCAGCAGCTTAGGGGGGGCAGATACGCAGTATTTT
CDR3aa: CASSLGGADTQYF

abundance: once
j_gene: TRBJ1-1
d_gene: TRBD1
v_gene: TRBV7-9
CDR3nt: TGTGCCAGCAGCAAACTAGCTTTTGCAGGGGGCACTGAAGCTTTCTTT
CDR3aa: CASSKLAFAGGTEAFF

abundance: .
j_gene: TRBJ2-7
d_gene: TRBD1
v_gene: TRBV9
CDR3nt: TGTGCCAGCAGCGTGGGACAGGGAGGGAACGAGCAGTACTTC
CDR3aa: CASSVGQGGNEQYF

abundance: .
j_gene: TRBJ2-7
d_gene: .
v_gene: TRBV13
CDR3nt: TGTGCCAGCAGCTTGAGGTCCTACGAGCAGTACTTC
CDR3aa: CASSLRSYEQYF

abundance: .
j_gene: TRBJ2-3
d_gene: TRBD1
v_gene: TRBV5-5
CDR3nt: TGTGCCAGCAGTGGTGCCGGGACAGGGATCACAGATACGCAGTATTTT
CDR3aa: CASSGAGTGITDTQYF

abundance: .
j_gene: TRBJ2-3
d_gene: .
v_gene: TRBV7-9
CDR3nt: TGTGCCAGCAGCTCAACAGGATTAGGAGATACGCAGTATTTT
CDR3aa: CASSSTGLGDTQYF

abundance: .
j_gene: TRBJ2-7
d_gene: .
v_gene: TRBV9
CDR3nt: TGTGCCAGCAGCGCCGGAGGGAGCGAGCAGTACTTC
CDR3aa: CASSAGGSEQYF

abundance: .
j_gene: TRBJ1-2
d_gene: .
v_gene: TRBV7-9
CDR3nt: TGTGCCAGCAGCTTAGTGGGGCAGGGAGGCTATGGCTACACCTTC
CDR3aa: CASSLVGQGGYGYTF

abundance: .
j_gene: TRBJ1-1
d_gene: .
v_gene: TRBV30
CDR3nt: TGTGCCTGGAGTGTACTCACGTCCACTGAAGCTTTCTTT
CDR3aa: CAWSVLTSTEAFF

abundance: .
j_gene: TRBJ2-5
d_gene: .
v_gene: TRBV25-1
CDR3nt: TGTGCCAGCAGTGAACAGGGTGACTCTCAAGAGACCCAGTACTTC
CDR3aa: CASSEQGDSQETQYF

abundance: .
j_gene: TRBJ1-2
d_gene: .
v_gene: TRBV14
CDR3nt: TGTGCCAGCAGCCAAAGGGAGGGGTACTATGGCTACACCTTC
CDR3aa: CASSQREGYYGYTF

abundance: .
j_gene: TRBJ2-7
d_gene: TRBD2
v_gene: TRBV27
CDR3nt: TGTGCCAGCAGTTTACGACTAGCCCTCGGGGAGCAGTACTTC
CDR3aa: CASSLRLALGEQYF

abundance: .
j_gene: TRBJ2-7
d_gene: TRBD2
v_gene: TRBV27
CDR3nt: TGTGCCAGCCGCGGGACTAGCGGGAGTATCTACGAGCAGTACTTC
CDR3aa: CASRGTSGSIYEQYF

abundance: few
j_gene: TRBJ1-5
d_gene: .
v_gene: TRBV27
CDR3nt: TGTGCCAGCAGCCTACAGGGTCAGCCCCAGCATTTT
CDR3aa: CASSLQGQPQHF

abundance: .
j_gene: TRBJ2-7
d_gene: TRBD1
v_gene: TRBV10-2
CDR3nt: TGCGCCAGCATGATTGGGACAGGGGGAGTAGAGCAGTACTTC
CDR3aa: CASMIGTGGVEQYF

abundance: once
j_gene: TRBJ2-1
d_gene: TRBD1
v_gene: TRBV29-1
CDR3nt: TGCAGCGTTGATTGGGACAGGTTCTACAATGAGCAGTTCTTC
CDR3aa: CSVDWDRFYNEQFF

abundance: .
j_gene: TRBJ1-4
d_gene: .
v_gene: TRBV28
CDR3nt: TGTGCCAGCAGTTTTTTGGGACTCAACAATGAAAAACTGTTTTTT
CDR3aa: CASSFLGLNNEKLFF